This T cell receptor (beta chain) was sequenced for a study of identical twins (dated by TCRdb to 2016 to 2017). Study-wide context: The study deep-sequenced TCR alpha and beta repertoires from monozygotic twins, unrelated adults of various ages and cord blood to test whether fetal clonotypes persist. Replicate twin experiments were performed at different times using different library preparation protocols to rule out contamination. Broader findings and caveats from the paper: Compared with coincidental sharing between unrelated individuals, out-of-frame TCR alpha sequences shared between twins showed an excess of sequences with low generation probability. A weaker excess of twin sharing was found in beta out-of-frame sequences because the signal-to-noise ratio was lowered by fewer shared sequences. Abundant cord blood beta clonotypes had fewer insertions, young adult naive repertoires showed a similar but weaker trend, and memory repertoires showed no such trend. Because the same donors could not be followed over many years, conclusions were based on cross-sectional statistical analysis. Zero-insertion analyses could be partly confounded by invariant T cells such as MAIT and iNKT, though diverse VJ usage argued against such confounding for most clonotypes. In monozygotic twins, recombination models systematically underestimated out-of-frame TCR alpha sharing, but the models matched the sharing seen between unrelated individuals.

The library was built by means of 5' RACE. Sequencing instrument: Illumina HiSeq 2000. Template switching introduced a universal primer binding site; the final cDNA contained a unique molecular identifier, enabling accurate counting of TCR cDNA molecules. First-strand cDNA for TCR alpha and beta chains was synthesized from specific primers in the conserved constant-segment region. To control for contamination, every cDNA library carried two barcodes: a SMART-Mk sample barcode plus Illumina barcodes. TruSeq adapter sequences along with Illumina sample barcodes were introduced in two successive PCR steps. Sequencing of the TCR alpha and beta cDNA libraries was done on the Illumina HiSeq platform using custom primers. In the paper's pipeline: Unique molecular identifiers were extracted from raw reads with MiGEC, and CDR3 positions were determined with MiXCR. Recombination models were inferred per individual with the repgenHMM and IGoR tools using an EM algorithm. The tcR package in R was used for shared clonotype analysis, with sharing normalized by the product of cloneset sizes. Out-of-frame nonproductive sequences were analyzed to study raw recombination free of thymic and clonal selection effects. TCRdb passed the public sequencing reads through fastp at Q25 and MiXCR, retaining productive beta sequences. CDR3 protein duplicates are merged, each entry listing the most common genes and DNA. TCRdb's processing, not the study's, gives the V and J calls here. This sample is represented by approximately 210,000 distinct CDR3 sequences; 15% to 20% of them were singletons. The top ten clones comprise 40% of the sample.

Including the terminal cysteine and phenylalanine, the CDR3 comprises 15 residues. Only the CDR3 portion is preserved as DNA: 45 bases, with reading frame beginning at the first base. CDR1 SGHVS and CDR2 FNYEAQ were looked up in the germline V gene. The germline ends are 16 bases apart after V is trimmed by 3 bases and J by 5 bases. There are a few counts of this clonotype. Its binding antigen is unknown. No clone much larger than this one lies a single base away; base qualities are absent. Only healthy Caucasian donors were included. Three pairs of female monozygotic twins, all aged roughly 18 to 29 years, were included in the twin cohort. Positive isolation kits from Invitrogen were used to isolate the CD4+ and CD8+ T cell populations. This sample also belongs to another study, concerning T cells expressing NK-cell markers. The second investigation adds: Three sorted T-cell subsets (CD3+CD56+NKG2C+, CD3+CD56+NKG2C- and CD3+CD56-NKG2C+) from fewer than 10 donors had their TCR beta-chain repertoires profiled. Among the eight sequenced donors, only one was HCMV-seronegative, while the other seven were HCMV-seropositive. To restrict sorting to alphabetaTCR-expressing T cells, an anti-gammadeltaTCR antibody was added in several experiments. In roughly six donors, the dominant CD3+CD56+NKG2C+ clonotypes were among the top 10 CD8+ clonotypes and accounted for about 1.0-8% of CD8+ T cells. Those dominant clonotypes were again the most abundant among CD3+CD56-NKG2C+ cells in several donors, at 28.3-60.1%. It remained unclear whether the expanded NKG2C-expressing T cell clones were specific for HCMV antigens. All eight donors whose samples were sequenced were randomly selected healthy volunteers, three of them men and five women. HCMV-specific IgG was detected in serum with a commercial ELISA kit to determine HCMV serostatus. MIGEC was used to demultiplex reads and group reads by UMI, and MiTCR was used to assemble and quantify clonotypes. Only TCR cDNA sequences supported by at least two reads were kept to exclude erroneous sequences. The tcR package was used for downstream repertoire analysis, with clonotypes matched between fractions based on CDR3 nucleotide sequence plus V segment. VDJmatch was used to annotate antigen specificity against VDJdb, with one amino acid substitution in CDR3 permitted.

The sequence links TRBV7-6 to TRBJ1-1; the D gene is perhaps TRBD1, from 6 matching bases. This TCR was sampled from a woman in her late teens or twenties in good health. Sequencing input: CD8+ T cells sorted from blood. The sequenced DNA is TGTGCCAGCAGCTTGAGTTTGGGGGCCGGGACTGAAGCTTTCTTT. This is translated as CASSLSLGAGTEAFF.